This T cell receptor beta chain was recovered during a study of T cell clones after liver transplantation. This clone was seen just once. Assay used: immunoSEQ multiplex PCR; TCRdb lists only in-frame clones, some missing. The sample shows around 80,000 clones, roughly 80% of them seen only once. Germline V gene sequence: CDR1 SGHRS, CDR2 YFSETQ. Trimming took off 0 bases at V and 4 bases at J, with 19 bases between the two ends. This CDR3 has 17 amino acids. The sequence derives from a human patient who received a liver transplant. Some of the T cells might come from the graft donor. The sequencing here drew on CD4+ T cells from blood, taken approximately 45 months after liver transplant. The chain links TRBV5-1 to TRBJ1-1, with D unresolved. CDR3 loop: CASSLALDSRGVTEAFF. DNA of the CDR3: TGCGCCAGCAGCTTGGCCTTGGACTCTCGGGGTGTCACTGAAGCTTTCTTT.